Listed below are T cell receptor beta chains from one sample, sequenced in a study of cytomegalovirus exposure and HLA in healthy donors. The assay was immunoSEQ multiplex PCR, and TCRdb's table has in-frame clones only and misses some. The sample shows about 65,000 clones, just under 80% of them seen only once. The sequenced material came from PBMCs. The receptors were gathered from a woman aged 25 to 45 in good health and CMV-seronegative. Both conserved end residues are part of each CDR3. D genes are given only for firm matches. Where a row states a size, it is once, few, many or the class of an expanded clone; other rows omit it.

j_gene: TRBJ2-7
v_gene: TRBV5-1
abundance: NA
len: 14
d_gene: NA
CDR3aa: CASSLGESGYEQYF
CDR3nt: TGCGCCAGCAGCTTGGGAGAATCCGGCTACGAGCAGTACTTC

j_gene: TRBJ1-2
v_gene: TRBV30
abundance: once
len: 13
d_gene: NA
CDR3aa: CAWSETVNYGYTF
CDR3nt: TGTGCCTGGAGTGAGACAGTTAACTATGGCTACACCTTC

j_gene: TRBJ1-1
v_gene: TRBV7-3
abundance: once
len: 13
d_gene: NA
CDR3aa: CASSPGQNTEAFF
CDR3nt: TGTGCCAGCAGCCCAGGACAGAACACTGAAGCTTTCTTT

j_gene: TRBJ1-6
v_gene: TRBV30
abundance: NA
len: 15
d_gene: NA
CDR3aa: CAWSAPRDKYSPLHF
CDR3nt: TGTGCCTGGAGTGCCCCCCGGGACAAATATTCACCCCTCCACTTT

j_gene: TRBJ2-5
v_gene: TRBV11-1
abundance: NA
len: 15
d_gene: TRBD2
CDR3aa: CASRSSPSGQETQYF
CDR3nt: TGTGCCAGCAGATCCAGTCCTAGCGGACAAGAGACCCAGTACTTC

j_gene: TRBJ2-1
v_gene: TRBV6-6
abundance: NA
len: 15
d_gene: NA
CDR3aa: CASSSGGPSYNEQFF
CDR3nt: TGTGCCAGCAGCTCCGGGGGGCCCTCCTACAATGAGCAGTTCTTC

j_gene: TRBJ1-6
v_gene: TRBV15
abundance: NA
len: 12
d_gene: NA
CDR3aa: CATSRDGRPLHF
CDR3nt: TGTGCCACCAGCAGAGATGGGCGACCCCTCCACTTT

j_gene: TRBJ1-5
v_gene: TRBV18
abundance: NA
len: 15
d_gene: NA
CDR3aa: CASSPGGDRNQPQHF
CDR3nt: TGTGCCAGCTCCCCCGGAGGGGATAGGAATCAGCCCCAGCATTTT

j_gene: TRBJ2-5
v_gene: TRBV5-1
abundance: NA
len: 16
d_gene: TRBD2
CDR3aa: CASSLGSGGNQETQYF
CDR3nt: TGCGCCAGCAGCTTGGGTAGCGGGGGTAACCAAGAGACCCAGTACTTC

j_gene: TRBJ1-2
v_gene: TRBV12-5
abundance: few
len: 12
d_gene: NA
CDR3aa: CASVRGSGGYTF
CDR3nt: TGTGCTAGTGTTAGGGGATCCGGCGGCTACACCTTC

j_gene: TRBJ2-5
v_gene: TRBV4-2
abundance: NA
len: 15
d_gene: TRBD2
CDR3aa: CASSLVAGGKETQYF
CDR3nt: TGTGCCAGCAGCCTAGTAGCGGGGGGCAAAGAGACCCAGTACTTC

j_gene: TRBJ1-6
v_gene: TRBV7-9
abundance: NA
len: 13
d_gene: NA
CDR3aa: CASSFLENSPLHF
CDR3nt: TGTGCCAGCAGCTTTCTAGAGAATTCACCCCTCCACTTT

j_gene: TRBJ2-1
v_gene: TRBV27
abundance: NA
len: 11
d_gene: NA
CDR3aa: CASSWRREQFF
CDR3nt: TGTGCCAGCAGTTGGAGGAGGGAGCAGTTCTTC

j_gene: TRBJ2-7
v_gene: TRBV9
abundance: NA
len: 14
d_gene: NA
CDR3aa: CASSVGGGVHEQYF
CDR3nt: TGTGCCAGCAGCGTAGGAGGGGGGGTCCACGAGCAGTACTTC

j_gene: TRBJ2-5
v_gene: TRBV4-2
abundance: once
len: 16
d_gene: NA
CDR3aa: CASSQDLGGTQETQYF
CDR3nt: TGTGCCAGCAGCCAAGATCTAGGGGGTACTCAAGAGACCCAGTACTTC

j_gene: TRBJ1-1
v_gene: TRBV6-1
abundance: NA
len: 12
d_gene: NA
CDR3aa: CASSEKEFEAFF
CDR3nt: TGTGCCAGCAGTGAAAAAGAGTTTGAAGCTTTCTTT

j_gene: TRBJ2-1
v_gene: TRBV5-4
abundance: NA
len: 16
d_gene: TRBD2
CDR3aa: CASSLGGLAGDNEQFF
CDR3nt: TGTGCCAGCAGCTTGGGAGGGCTAGCGGGGGATAATGAGCAGTTCTTC

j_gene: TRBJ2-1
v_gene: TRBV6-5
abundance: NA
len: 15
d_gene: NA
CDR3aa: CASSSRELGYNEQFF
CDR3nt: TGTGCCAGCAGTTCGAGGGAGTTGGGATACAATGAGCAGTTCTTC

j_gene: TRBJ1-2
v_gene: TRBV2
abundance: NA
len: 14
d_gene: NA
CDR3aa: CASKEGRTVGGYTF
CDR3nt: TGTGCCAGCAAGGAGGGACGGACGGTGGGTGGCTACACCTTC

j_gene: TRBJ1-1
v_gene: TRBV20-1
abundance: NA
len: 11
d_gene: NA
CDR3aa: CSAIVFRGAFF
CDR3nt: TGCAGTGCAATTGTCTTCAGAGGAGCTTTCTTT

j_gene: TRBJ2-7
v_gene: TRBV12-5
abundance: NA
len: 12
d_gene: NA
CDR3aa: CASGQGGHEQYF
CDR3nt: TGTGCTAGTGGACAGGGTGGCCACGAGCAGTACTTC

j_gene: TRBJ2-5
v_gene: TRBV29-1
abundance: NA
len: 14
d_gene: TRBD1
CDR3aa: CSLRGGPNQETQYF
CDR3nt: TGCAGCCTTAGAGGGGGCCCGAACCAAGAGACCCAGTACTTC

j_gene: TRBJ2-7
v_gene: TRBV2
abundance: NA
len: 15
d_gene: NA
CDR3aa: CASSEQGLRFYEQYF
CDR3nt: TGTGCCAGCAGTGAGCAGGGCTTACGATTCTACGAGCAGTACTTC

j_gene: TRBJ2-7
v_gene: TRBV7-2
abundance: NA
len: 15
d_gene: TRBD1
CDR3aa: CASSSAGTGSYEQYF
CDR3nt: TGTGCCAGCAGCTCAGCCGGGACAGGGTCCTACGAGCAGTACTTC

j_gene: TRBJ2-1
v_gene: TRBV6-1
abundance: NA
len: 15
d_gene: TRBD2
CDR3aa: CASSEEAGGLDEQFF
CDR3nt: TGTGCCAGCAGTGAAGAAGCGGGGGGGCTTGATGAGCAGTTCTTC

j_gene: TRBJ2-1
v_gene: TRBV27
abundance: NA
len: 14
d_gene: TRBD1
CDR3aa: CASNRGTGGGEQFF
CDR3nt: TGTGCCAGCAATCGAGGGACAGGAGGCGGTGAGCAGTTCTTC

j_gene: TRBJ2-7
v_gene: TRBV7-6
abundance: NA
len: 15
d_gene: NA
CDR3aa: CASSRNPGPPGEQYF
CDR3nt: TGTGCCAGCAGCCGAAATCCAGGACCTCCGGGGGAGCAGTACTTC

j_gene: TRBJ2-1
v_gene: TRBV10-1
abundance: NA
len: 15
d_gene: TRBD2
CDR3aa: CASSDGGRAPNEQFF
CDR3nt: TGCGCCAGCAGTGATGGCGGGAGGGCCCCCAATGAGCAGTTCTTC

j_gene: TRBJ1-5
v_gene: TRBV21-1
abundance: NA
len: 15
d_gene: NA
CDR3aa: CASSKKTGVNQPQHF
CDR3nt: TGTGCCAGCAGCAAAAAGACAGGGGTCAATCAGCCCCAGCATTTT